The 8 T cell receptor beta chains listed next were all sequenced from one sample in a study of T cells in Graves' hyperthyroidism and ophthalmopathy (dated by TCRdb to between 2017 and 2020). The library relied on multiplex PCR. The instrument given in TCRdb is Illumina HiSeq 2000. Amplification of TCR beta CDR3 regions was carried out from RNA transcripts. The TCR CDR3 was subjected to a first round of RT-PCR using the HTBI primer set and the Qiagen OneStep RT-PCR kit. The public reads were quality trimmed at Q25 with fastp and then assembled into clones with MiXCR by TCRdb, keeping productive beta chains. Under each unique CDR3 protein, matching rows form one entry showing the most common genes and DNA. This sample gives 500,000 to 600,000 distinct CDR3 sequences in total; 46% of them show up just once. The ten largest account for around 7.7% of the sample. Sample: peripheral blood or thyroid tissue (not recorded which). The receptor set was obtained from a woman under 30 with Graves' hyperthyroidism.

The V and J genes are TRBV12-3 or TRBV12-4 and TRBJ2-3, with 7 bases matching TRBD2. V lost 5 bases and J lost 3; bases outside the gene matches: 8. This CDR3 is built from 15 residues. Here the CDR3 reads CASSPLSGRTDTQYF. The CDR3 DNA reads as TGTGCCAGCAGTCCCCTTTCCGGGAGGACAGATACGCAGTATTTT.

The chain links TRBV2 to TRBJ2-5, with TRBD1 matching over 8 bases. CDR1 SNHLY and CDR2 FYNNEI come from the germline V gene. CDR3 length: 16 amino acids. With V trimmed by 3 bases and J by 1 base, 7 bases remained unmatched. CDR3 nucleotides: TGTGCCAGCAGTGACCGGACAGGGAGTATCCAAGAGACCCAGTACTTC. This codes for CASSDRTGSIQETQYF.

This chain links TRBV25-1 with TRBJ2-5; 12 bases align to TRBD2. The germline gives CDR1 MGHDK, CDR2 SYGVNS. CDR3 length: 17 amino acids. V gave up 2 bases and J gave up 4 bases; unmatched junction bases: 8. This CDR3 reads CASSEGASGRGVETQYF. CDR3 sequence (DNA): TGTGCCAGCAGTGAAGGGGCTAGCGGGAGGGGTGTAGAGACCCAGTACTTC.

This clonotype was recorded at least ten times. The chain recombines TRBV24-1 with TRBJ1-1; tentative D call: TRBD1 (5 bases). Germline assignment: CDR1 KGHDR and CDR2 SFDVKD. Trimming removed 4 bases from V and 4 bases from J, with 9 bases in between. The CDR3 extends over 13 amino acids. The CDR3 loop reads CATSDPGGTEAFF. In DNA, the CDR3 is TGTGCCACCAGTGACCCGGGGGGCACTGAAGCTTTCTTT.

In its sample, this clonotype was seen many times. The DNA for the CDR3 is TGTGCCAGCAGCTACGGACCTGAGGTCAATGAAAAACTGTTTTTT. The encoded protein is CASSYGPEVNEKLFF. The chain carries TRBV7-3 and TRBJ1-4; no definite D call. Looked up from germline, CDR1 is SGHTA and CDR2 is FQGTGA. The CDR3 sequence is 15 residues long. Trimming shortened V by 4 bases and J by 5 bases, and 14 bases separated the two germline ends.

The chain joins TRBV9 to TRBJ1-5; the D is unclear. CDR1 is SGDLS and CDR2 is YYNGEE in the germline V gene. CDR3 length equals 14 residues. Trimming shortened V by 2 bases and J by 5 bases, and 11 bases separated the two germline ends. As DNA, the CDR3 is TGTGCCAGCAGCGTGGGTCGGGCTTATCAGCCCCAGCATTTT. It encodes CASSVGRAYQPQHF.

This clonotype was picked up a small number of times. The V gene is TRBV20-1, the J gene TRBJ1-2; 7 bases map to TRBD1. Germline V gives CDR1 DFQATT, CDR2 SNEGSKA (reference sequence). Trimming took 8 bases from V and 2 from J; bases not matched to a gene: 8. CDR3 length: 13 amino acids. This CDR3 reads CSYTTGTNYGYTF. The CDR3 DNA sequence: TGCAGTTATACGACAGGGACCAACTATGGCTACACCTTC.

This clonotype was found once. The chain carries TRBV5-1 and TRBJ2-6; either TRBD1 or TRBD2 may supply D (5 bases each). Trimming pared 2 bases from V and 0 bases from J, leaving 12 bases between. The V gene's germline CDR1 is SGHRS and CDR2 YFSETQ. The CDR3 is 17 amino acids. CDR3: CASSLGTGNSGANVLTF. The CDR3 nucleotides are TGCGCCAGCAGCTTAGGGACGGGGAACTCTGGGGCCAACGTCCTGACTTTC.